The source of this T cell receptor beta chain is a study of early T cells in non-severe SARS-CoV-2 infection. Across the study: Sequencing was performed on bulk RNA from unsorted whole blood, leaving chains unpaired.

Details on this clonotype: The antigen is unknown.

Broader study findings: Clonotype matching in VDJdb favored anti-spike CD8 responses and did not capture private and CD4 specificities.

Researchers tagged individual cDNA molecules with unique molecular identifiers. TCRdb re-derived calls from the 5' RACE reads in MiXCR, one entry per CDR3 protein. The sample has approximately 65,000 distinct CDR3 sequences, roughly 11% seen once. Sequencing input: whole blood. This TCR derives from an adult who was a healthcare worker with PCR-confirmed SARS-CoV-2 infection or an uninfected control (not recorded which).

The DNA for the CDR3 is TGCAGTGCTAGAGATAGGGCCGGTAATCAGCCCCAGCATTTT. This sequence encodes CSARDRAGNQPQHF. The chain combines TRBV20-1 with TRBJ1-5; D is ambiguous. Trimming removed 0 bases at V and 4 bases at J, with 10 bases between. The CDR3 spans 14 residues. Germline lookup yields CDR1 DFQATT and CDR2 SNEGSKA (reference sequence).